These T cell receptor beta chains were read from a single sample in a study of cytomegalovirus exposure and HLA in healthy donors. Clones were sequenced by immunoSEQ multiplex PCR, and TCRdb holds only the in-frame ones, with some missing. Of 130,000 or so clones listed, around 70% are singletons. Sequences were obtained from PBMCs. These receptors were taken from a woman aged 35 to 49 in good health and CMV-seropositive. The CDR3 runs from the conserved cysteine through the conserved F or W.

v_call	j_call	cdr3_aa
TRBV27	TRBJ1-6	CASSFGFPAPIYNSPLHF
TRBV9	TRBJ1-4	CASSVGDMSNEKLFF
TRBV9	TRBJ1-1	CASSPGQGGEAFF
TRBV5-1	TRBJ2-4	CASSSAGREGVNIQYF
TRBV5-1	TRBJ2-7	CASSSQGARSYEQYF
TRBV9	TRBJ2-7	CASSVTGTGETQQYF
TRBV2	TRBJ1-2	CASRVLVDYGYTF
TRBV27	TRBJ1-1	CASSSGQMNTEAFF
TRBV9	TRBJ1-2	CASSDRNSGSNYGYTF
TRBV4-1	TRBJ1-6	CASSQDSQTGYNSPLHF
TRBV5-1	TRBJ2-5	CASSLEGRETQYF
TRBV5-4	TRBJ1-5	CATHLGGGGDQPQHF
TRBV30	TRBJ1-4	CACPTHATNEKLFF
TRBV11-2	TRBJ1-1	CASSGAQRNTEAFF